The rows below give T cell receptor beta chains drawn from one sample of a study of cytomegalovirus exposure and HLA in healthy donors. Data came from immunoSEQ multiplex PCR; TCRdb stores just in-frame clones and leaves some out. The sample shows some 150,000 clones, 71% of them seen only once. The sample taken for sequencing was PBMCs. The receptors were gathered from a woman in her twenties or thirties in good health and CMV-seronegative. Each CDR3 is given with its conserved first and last residue. The order of the fields is D gene, clone size, J gene, V gene, CDR3 protein, CDR3 DNA. D genes are given only for firm matches. Expanded clones get a size class; other rows say once, few or many, or leave the size out.

NA	NA	TRBJ1-3	TRBV6-5	CASSLGADTGNTIYF	TGTGCCAGCAGTTTAGGCGCAGACACTGGAAACACCATATATTTT
NA	many	TRBJ1-4	TRBV5-8	CASTNRQINEKLFF	TGTGCCAGCACTAACAGACAGATTAATGAAAAACTGTTTTTT
NA	NA	TRBJ1-1	TRBV9	CASSSSGQMNTEAFF	TGTGCCAGCAGCTCCTCTGGACAGATGAACACTGAAGCTTTCTTT
NA	NA	TRBJ1-4	TRBV28	CASSRVGRADEKLFF	TGTGCCAGCAGTCGTGTAGGGAGGGCTGATGAAAAACTGTTTTTT
NA	NA	TRBJ2-2	TRBV30	CAWSLLTGELFF	TGTGCCTGGAGTCTATTAACCGGGGAGCTGTTTTTT
NA	NA	TRBJ2-7	TRBV14	CASSYIRGPSYEQYF	TGTGCCAGCAGCTATATTAGGGGCCCCTCCTACGAGCAGTACTTC
TRBD2	NA	TRBJ2-7	TRBV19	CASSISLAGYEQYF	TGTGCCAGTAGTATATCACTAGCGGGCTACGAGCAGTACTTC
TRBD1	few	TRBJ1-2	TRBV28	CASCTGGANNYGYTF	TGTGCCAGCTGTACAGGGGGGGCCAATAACTATGGCTACACCTTC
NA	NA	TRBJ2-2	TRBV7-6	CASSYLTRPGSTGELFF	TGTGCCAGCAGCTATTTGACTAGGCCGGGGAGCACCGGGGAGCTGTTTTTT
TRBD1	NA	TRBJ2-7	TRBV28	CASTGDRSSYEQYF	TGTGCCAGCACCGGGGACAGGAGCTCCTACGAGCAGTACTTC
NA	NA	TRBJ1-1	TRBV7-9	CASSQMVPSPNTEAFF	TGTGCCAGCAGTCAAATGGTGCCAAGCCCGAACACTGAAGCTTTCTTT
TRBD1	NA	TRBJ1-4	TRBV28	CASSSPGQGDEKLFF	TGTGCCAGCAGTTCGCCGGGACAGGGAGATGAAAAACTGTTTTTT
NA	few	TRBJ2-5	TRBV4-1	CASSQGVSRQAQETQYF	TGCGCCAGCAGCCAAGGTGTATCAAGACAGGCCCAAGAGACCCAGTACTTC
NA	NA	TRBJ1-1	TRBV29-1	CSGLRGNTEAFF	TGCAGCGGGCTCAGGGGGAACACTGAAGCTTTCTTT
TRBD1	few	TRBJ2-5	TRBV5-1	CASSLDQTGGWETQYF	TGCGCCAGCAGCTTGGACCAGACAGGGGGCTGGGAGACCCAGTACTTC
NA	once	TRBJ1-2	TRBV4-2	CASQGGRYGYTF	TGTGCCAGCCAAGGGGGTCGCTATGGCTACACCTTC
TRBD1	NA	TRBJ1-3	TRBV7-9	CASSALGQGFGNTIYF	TGTGCCAGCTCCGCGCTGGGACAGGGGTTTGGAAACACCATATATTTT
NA	NA	TRBJ2-1	TRBV7-9	CASSYRVNEQFF	TGTGCCAGCAGCTACAGGGTCAATGAGCAGTTCTTC
TRBD2	once	TRBJ2-5	TRBV4-2	CASSQAGSGGAQTQYF	TGTGCCAGCAGCCAAGCGGGTAGCGGGGGGGCCCAGACCCAGTACTTC
NA	NA	TRBJ2-5	TRBV7-9	CASRTGSGTQYF	TGTGCCAGCAGGACAGGTTCCGGGACCCAGTACTTC
NA	NA	TRBJ1-1	TRBV30	CAWKSGIYTEAFF	TGTGCCTGGAAATCGGGAATTTACACTGAAGCTTTCTTT
TRBD1	few	TRBJ2-1	TRBV5-1	CASSLAPGQGYNEQFF	TGCGCCAGCAGCTTGGCCCCGGGACAGGGGTACAATGAGCAGTTCTTC
NA	NA	TRBJ1-3	TRBV5-1	CASSRTAGSGNTIYF	TGCGCCAGCAGCCGAACCGCGGGTAGTGGAAACACCATATATTTT
NA	NA	TRBJ1-5	TRBV27	CASSEVAYSNQPQHF	TGTGCCAGCAGTGAGGTGGCATATAGCAATCAGCCCCAGCATTTT
TRBD1	NA	TRBJ1-2	TRBV7-2	CASRGQGFYGYPF	TGTGCCAGTCGTGGACAGGGGTTCTATGGCTACCCCTTC
NA	once	TRBJ2-5	TRBV29-1	CSVDGLGPQETQYF	TGCAGCGTTGACGGGTTAGGCCCACAAGAGACCCAGTACTTC
TRBD2	NA	TRBJ2-1	TRBV7-6	CASSLTSAAYNEQFF	TGTGCCAGCAGCTTAACTAGCGCAGCCTACAATGAGCAGTTCTTC
TRBD1	NA	TRBJ2-7	TRBV7-9	CSSSSQGAVSYEQYF	TGTTCCAGCAGCTCCCAGGGGGCAGTAAGCTACGAGCAGTACTTC
TRBD1	NA	TRBJ1-5	TRBV7-8	CASSSGQGKGQPQHF	TGTGCCAGCAGCTCGGGACAGGGGAAGGGCCAGCCCCAGCATTTT
NA	NA	TRBJ1-4	TRBV6-5	CASSRLMEKLFF	TGTGCCAGCAGCCGCCTAATGGAAAAACTGTTTTTT
TRBD1	NA	TRBJ2-7	TRBV5-4	CASSIPGGTYEQYF	TGTGCCAGCAGCATTCCAGGGGGCACCTACGAGCAGTACTTC
NA	NA	TRBJ1-6	TRBV7-9	CASSTGRVNNSPLHF	TGTGCCAGCAGCACAGGGAGGGTCAATAATTCACCCCTCCACTTT
TRBD2	NA	TRBJ2-2	TRBV27	CASSFWLAGTGELFF	TGTGCCAGCAGTTTCTGGCTAGCGGGCACCGGGGAGCTGTTTTTT
NA	NA	TRBJ2-7	TRBV19	CASSGTRSYEQYF	TGTGCCAGTAGTGGGACAAGATCCTACGAGCAGTACTTC
TRBD1	NA	TRBJ2-2	TRBV7-6	CASSPAWGQANTGELFF	TGTGCCAGCAGCCCCGCGTGGGGACAGGCGAACACCGGGGAGCTGTTTTTT